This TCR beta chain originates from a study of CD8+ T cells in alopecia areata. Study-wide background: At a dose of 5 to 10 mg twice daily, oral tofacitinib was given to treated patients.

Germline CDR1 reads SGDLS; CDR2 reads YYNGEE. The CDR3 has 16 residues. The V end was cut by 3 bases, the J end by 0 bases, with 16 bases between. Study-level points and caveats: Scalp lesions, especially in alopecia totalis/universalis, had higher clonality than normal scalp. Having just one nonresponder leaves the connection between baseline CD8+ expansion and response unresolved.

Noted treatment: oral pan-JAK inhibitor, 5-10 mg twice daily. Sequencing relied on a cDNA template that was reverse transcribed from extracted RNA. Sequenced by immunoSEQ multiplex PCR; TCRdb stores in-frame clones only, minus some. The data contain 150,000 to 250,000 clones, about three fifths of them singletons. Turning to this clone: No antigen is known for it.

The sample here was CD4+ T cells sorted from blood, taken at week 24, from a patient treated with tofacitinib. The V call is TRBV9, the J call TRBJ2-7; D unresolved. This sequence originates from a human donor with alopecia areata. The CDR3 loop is CASSAQADGFSYEQYF. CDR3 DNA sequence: TGTGCCAGCAGCGCCCAGGCTGACGGATTCTCCTACGAGCAGTACTTC.